This TCR beta chain was retrieved from a study of blood T cell repertoires in COVID-19. Turning to the study itself: Researchers got acute and convalescent COVID-19 samples from the United States, Italy and Spain. T cells, B-cell-depleted T cells, or PBMCs provided the cDNA or gDNA that served as material.

This clone was seen once. In germline, CDR1 is SGDLS, CDR2 YYNGEE. J lost 0 bases, V lost 4 bases, and 18 bases had no gene match. The CDR3 has 21 residues. As processed by the authors: From reference gene primer amplification, estimates of nucleated cell counts were derived. Profiling relied on immunoSEQ multiplex PCR, and the TCRdb table lists in-frame clones only, not all of them. Clonal size and the V and J genes are those of that table, whereas D and trimming came from the DNA. This table holds approximately 280,000 clones, around 88% found once. This clonotype was obtained from a woman in her 30s who had recovered from COVID-19. The sample consisted of peripheral blood. This chain joins TRBV9 and TRBJ2-1, with 11 positions matching TRBD2. CDR3 residues: CASSLLPGLAAITNSYNEQFF. For the CDR3, the DNA is TGTGCCAGCAGCCTACTACCGGGACTAGCGGCCATAACTAACTCCTACAATGAGCAGTTCTTC.